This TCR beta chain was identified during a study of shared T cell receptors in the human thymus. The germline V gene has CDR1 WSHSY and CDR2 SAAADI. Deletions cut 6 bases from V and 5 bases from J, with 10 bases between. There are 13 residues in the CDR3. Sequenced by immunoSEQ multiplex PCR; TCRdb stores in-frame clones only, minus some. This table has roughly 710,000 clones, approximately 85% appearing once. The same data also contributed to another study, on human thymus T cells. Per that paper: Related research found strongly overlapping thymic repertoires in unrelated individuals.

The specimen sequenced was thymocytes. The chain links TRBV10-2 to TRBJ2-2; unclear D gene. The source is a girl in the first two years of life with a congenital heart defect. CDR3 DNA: TGCGCCAGCAGGTACCACAGAACCGGGGAGCTGTTTTTT. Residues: CASRYHRTGELFF.